The rows below give T cell receptor beta chains drawn from one sample of a study of response to subunit inactivated influenza vaccine. TCRdb analysed the RT-PCR reads with MiXCR anew, one entry per CDR3 protein. This table holds around 540,000 distinct CDR3 sequences, approximately 12% found once. The sequenced sample was PBMCs from blood, obtained on the day of vaccination. Receptors originate from a middle-aged man who received an inactivated influenza vaccine. The CDR3 runs from the conserved cysteine through the conserved F or W. The order of the fields is D gene, V gene, J gene, clone size, CDR3 protein, CDR3 DNA. A D gene is named only where the DNA matches it firmly. Clone size appears in some rows only: once, few, many, or a class for an expanded clone.

D: .
V: TRBV12-3/TRBV12-4
J: TRBJ1-1
size: .
CDR3: CASSLGLPGTFEAFF
DNA: TGTGCCAGCAGTTTGGGCCTCCCAGGTACCTTTGAAGCTTTCTTT

D: .
V: TRBV18
J: TRBJ2-7
size: .
CDR3: CASSPPPESPPYEQYF
DNA: TGTGCCAGCTCACCACCCCCCGAATCCCCTCCCTACGAGCAGTACTTC

D: .
V: TRBV20-1
J: TRBJ1-2
size: many
CDR3: CSGKGTGAGNYGYTF
DNA: TGCAGTGGAAAGGGTACAGGTGCAGGAAACTATGGCTACACCTTC

D: .
V: TRBV4-2
J: TRBJ1-5
size: many
CDR3: CASSQDPVSNQPQHF
DNA: TGTGCCAGCAGCCAAGATCCCGTTAGCAATCAGCCCCAGCATTTT

D: TRBD1
V: TRBV28
J: TRBJ1-6
size: .
CDR3: CASSSGTGVYNSPLHF
DNA: TGTGCCAGCAGTTCCGGGACAGGGGTTTATAATTCACCCCTCCACTTT

D: .
V: TRBV25-1
J: TRBJ2-3
size: .
CDR3: CASSDKERRSDTQYF
DNA: TGTGCCAGCAGTGATAAGGAGAGGCGTTCAGATACGCAGTATTTT

D: TRBD1
V: TRBV3-1
J: TRBJ1-3
size: few
CDR3: CASSLSGTGGSTTRNTIYF
DNA: TGTGCCAGCAGCCTTTCCGGGACAGGGGGCTCCACTACGCGGAACACCATATATTTT

D: TRBD1
V: TRBV7-8
J: TRBJ1-4
size: few
CDR3: CASSLGARGTNEKLFF
DNA: TGTGCCAGCAGCTTAGGGGCCAGGGGGACTAATGAAAAACTGTTTTTT

D: TRBD1
V: TRBV9
J: TRBJ2-1
size: .
CDR3: CASSVGTGTGYNEQFF
DNA: TGTGCCAGCAGCGTAGGAACCGGGACAGGGTACAATGAGCAGTTCTTC

D: .
V: TRBV4-3
J: TRBJ2-1
size: .
CDR3: CASSQDLLAVNNEQFF
DNA: TGCGCCAGCAGCCAAGATCTTTTGGCTGTGAACAATGAGCAGTTCTTC

D: .
V: TRBV28
J: TRBJ2-7
size: .
CDR3: CASSSIQSTATYEQYF
DNA: TGTGCCAGCAGTTCAATACAGTCGACGGCCACCTACGAGCAGTACTTC

D: TRBD2
V: TRBV12-3/TRBV12-4
J: TRBJ2-7
size: few
CDR3: CASSHGGIYEQYF
DNA: TGTGCCAGCAGCCACGGGGGGATCTACGAGCAGTACTTC

D: TRBD1
V: TRBV4-1
J: TRBJ2-4
size: .
CDR3: CASSQVPGQASAKNIQYF
DNA: TGCGCCAGCAGCCAAGTGCCGGGACAGGCTTCAGCCAAAAACATTCAGTACTTC

D: TRBD2
V: TRBV30
J: TRBJ2-1
size: .
CDR3: CAGKAGTSVYNEQFF
DNA: TGTGCCGGCAAAGCCGGGACTAGCGTCTACAATGAGCAGTTCTTC

D: .
V: TRBV20-1
J: TRBJ2-4
size: .
CDR3: CSARGLLGGNIQYF
DNA: TGCAGTGCACGGGGACTTCTCGGGGGAAACATTCAGTACTTC

D: TRBD1
V: TRBV4-2
J: TRBJ1-5
size: .
CDR3: CASSSRPGTGYSNQPQHF
DNA: TGTGCCAGCAGCTCTCGTCCCGGGACAGGATATAGCAATCAGCCCCAGCATTTT

D: .
V: TRBV6-1
J: TRBJ1-2
size: few
CDR3: CASRGGLEMGFGYTF
DNA: TGTGCCAGCAGAGGGGGGTTAGAGATGGGGTTTGGCTACACCTTC

D: TRBD1
V: TRBV18
J: TRBJ2-2
size: .
CDR3: CVSSPRTGGTGELFF
DNA: TGTGTCAGCTCACCCCGGACAGGGGGCACCGGGGAGCTGTTTTTT

D: .
V: TRBV5-1
J: TRBJ2-7
size: many
CDR3: CASSLGTGTKRPYEQYF
DNA: TGCGCCAGCAGCTTGGGAACCGGGACGAAGAGGCCTTACGAGCAGTACTTC

D: .
V: TRBV12-3/TRBV12-4
J: TRBJ2-5
size: .
CDR3: CASSFDSGPATQYF
DNA: TGTGCCAGCAGTTTCGACTCGGGCCCCGCTACCCAGTACTTC

D: .
V: TRBV6-5
J: TRBJ2-7
size: many
CDR3: CASSYSSLGSYEQYF
DNA: TGTGCCAGCAGTTACTCGAGCCTGGGGAGCTACGAGCAGTACTTC

D: TRBD1
V: TRBV28
J: TRBJ2-3
size: few
CDR3: CASSTSTGGTDTQYF
DNA: TGTGCCAGCAGTACCTCTACAGGGGGCACAGATACGCAGTATTTT

D: TRBD1
V: TRBV7-9
J: TRBJ2-4
size: few
CDR3: CASSLALDRVNIQYF
DNA: TGTGCCAGCAGCTTAGCGCTGGACAGGGTGAACATTCAGTACTTC

D: TRBD1
V: TRBV12-3/TRBV12-4
J: TRBJ1-5
size: .
CDR3: CASSGTGRLAQHF
DNA: TGTGCCAGCAGCGGGACAGGCCGGTTGGCCCAGCATTTT

D: .
V: TRBV5-4
J: TRBJ2-5
size: few
CDR3: CASSSSGALGTQYF
DNA: TGTGCCAGCAGCTCCTCCGGGGCCCTAGGGACCCAGTACTTC

D: TRBD2
V: TRBV12-3/TRBV12-4
J: TRBJ2-7
size: few
CDR3: CASSRASGGLGEQYF
DNA: TGTGCCAGCTCCCGTGCTAGCGGGGGTTTAGGCGAGCAGTACTTC

D: .
V: TRBV20-1
J: TRBJ2-3
size: many
CDR3: CSATRGADTQYF
DNA: TGCAGTGCTACCCGCGGGGCAGATACGCAGTATTTT